Sequencing of this T cell receptor (beta chain) was carried out in a study of T cell responses to AZD1222 COVID-19 vaccine. Overall study results and limits: Repertoires in all cases were sampled only once the peak T cell response had passed. Epitopes outside B.1.351 and B.1.1.7 mutated regions reportedly drew nearly half of spike TCRs. Regions 160-218 and 743-854 dominated among vaccine-associated CD4 TCRs spanning spike.

Regarding this clone: Antigen specificity is unknown.

Clones were sequenced by immunoSEQ multiplex PCR, and TCRdb holds only the in-frame ones, with some missing. The sample records some 190,000 clones, nearly 95% being singletons. The CDR3 is 15 residues long. V lost 3 bases to trimming and J lost 4 bases, with 10 bases between them. Germline CDR1 SNHLY, CDR2 FYNNEI. Analysis merged second doses at about 4 or about 12 weeks. The chain couples TRBV2 to TRBJ2-6; D gene uncertain. The sample in question was peripheral blood, obtained 28 days after the second AZD1222 dose. This sequence was found in an adult who received the AZD1222 COVID-19 vaccine. The DNA of the CDR3 is TGTGCCAGCAGTGATTACCTTGGGGGGGCCAACGTCCTGACTTTC. Encoded protein: CASSDYLGGANVLTF.